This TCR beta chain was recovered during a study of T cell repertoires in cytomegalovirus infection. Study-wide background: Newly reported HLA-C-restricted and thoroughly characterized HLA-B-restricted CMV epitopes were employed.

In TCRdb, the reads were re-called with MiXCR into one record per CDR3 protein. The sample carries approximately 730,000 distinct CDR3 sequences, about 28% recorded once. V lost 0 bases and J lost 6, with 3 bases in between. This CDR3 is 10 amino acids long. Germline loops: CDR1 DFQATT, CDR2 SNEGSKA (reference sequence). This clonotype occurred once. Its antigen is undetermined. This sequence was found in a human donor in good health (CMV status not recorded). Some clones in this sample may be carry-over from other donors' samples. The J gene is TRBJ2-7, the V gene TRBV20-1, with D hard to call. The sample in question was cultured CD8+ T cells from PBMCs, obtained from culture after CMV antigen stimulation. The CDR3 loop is CSARDVEQYF. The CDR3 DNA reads TGCAGTGCTAGAGATGTCGAGCAGTACTTC.